The 11 T cell receptor beta chains in this list originate from one sample, sequenced in a study of T-cell reconstitution after alpha-beta-depleted transplantation in children. Preparation of the TCRbeta library used unique molecular identifiers. Via MiXCR, TCRdb re-called the PCR reads, giving one row per CDR3 protein. The sample records around 800,000 distinct CDR3 sequences, 16% being singletons. The source was PBMCs, mostly from graft donor cells, collected 360 days after TCRalphabeta/CD19-depleted stem cell transplant. The receptors were gathered from a male patient under 18 who had a stem cell transplant for acute lymphoblastic leukemia, so the T cells may come from the graft donor.

Remarks on this clonotype: A single base separates this from a much larger clone, so it may be a read error. The V call is TRBV4-1, the J call TRBJ2-5, with 8 bases matching TRBD2. This CDR3 has 14 amino acids. Per germline, CDR1 MGHRA and CDR2 YSYEKL. CDR3 sequence (DNA): TGCACCAGCCGCCGAAGCGGGAGTAGGGAGACCCAGTACTTC. This sequence encodes CTSRRSGSRETQYF.

The chain recombines TRBV27 with TRBJ2-7; the match to TRBD2 covers 9 bases. With 5 bases clipped from V and 3 bases from J, the junction kept 5 bases outside the gene matches. The CDR3 sequence is 14 residues long. CDR1 MNHEY and CDR2 SMNVEV come from the germline V gene (reference sequence). DNA of the CDR3: TGTGCCAGCAGTATCTTAGCGGGAGTCTACGAGCAGTACTTC. Translation gives CASSILAGVYEQYF.

This clonotype was found a few times. The chain uses TRBV18 and TRBJ1-5; no reliable D call. CDR1 and CDR2 (germline): KGHSH, LQKENI. With 2 bases removed from V and 11 bases from J, the gap between germline ends came to 13 bases. This CDR3 spans 13 amino acids. CDR3 DNA sequence: TGTGCCAGCTCACCAACGCCGGAGGATACCCAGCATTTT. It encodes CASSPTPEDTQHF.

In this sample, this clonotype turned up a few times. The chain links TRBV14 to TRBJ2-2; no clear D gene. Trimming took off 5 bases at V and 6 bases at J, with 13 bases between the two ends. CDR1 and CDR2 from the germline V gene are SGHDN and FVKESK. This CDR3 region has 14 residues. CDR3 in DNA: TGTGCCAGCAGCGTAATTGGGAAGGCCGGGGAGCTGTTTTTT. Its translation is CASSVIGKAGELFF.

This clonotype was seen a few times. The chain carries TRBV12-3 or TRBV12-4 and TRBJ2-7, with 9 nucleotides matching TRBD2. The trim removed 5 bases at V and 4 bases at J, leaving 12 bases unmatched. The CDR3 length is 16 residues. DNA for the CDR3: TGTGCCAGCAGTCCGTGGGCGGGACTAGCTAGATACGAGCAGTACTTC. It encodes CASSPWAGLARYEQYF.

The table lists this clonotype with a few counts. CDR3 protein: CASSSSPGTAGANVLTF. The CDR3 nucleotides are TGCGCCAGCAGCTCCTCTCCAGGGACCGCTGGGGCCAACGTCCTGACTTTC. The gene calls are TRBV5-1 and TRBJ2-6; tentatively, D is TRBD1 or TRBD2 (5 bases each). Germline-derived CDR1 and CDR2 are SGHRS and YFSETQ. The CDR3 is made up of 17 amino acids. Trimming shortened V by 3 bases and J by 2 bases, and 15 bases separated the two germline ends.

This clonotype has a handful of counts. The chain recombines TRBV24-1 with TRBJ2-1, with TRBD1 as a possible D gene (6 bases). Germline loops: CDR1 KGHDR, CDR2 SFDVKD. The V and J ends lost 4 bases and 9 bases respectively, with 15 bases between them. CDR3 length equals 14 residues. CDR3 DNA: TGTGCCACCAGTGACCCCCTCCGGGACACTGAGCAGTTCTTC. This translates into CATSDPLRDTEQFF.

This clonotype was seen only a few times. The V call is TRBV4-2, the J call TRBJ2-7; D gene unclear. Trimming stripped 0 bases from V and 2 bases from J, with 14 bases between. Germline V CDR1 and CDR2: LGHNA, YNFKEQ. The CDR3 is 16 residues long. CDR3 amino acids: CASSQERQLGPYEQYF. The CDR3 nucleotides read TGTGCCAGCAGCCAAGAAAGGCAGCTTGGGCCCTACGAGCAGTACTTC.

A few counts support this clonotype. Here the CDR3 reads CASSSLTSGRANEQFF. The CDR3 DNA sequence: TGCGCCAGCAGCTCCTTAACTAGCGGGAGGGCCAATGAGCAGTTCTTC. The chain links TRBV5-1 to TRBJ2-1; 13 nucleotides align to TRBD2. This CDR3 has 16 residues. The germline V gene has CDR1 SGHRS and CDR2 YFSETQ. J lost 6 bases, V lost 3 bases, and 6 bases had no gene match.

The DNA of the CDR3 is TGCGCCAGCAGCCCCACCGCGGGGCCTGAAGCTTTCTTT. This sequence encodes CASSPTAGPEAFF. The chain has TRBV5-1 and TRBJ1-1; TRBD1 is a possible D gene (5 bases). The CDR3 runs to 13 residues. With 4 bases removed from V and 6 bases from J, the gap between germline ends came to 13 bases. Germline CDR1 is SGHRS and CDR2 is YFSETQ.

The V gene is TRBV29-1, the J gene TRBJ2-3, with 10 bases matching TRBD2. Germline trimming cut 5 bases from V and 3 bases from J; bases unmatched to any gene: 8. Per the germline V gene, CDR1 is SQVTM and CDR2 is ANQGSEA. CDR3 length: 15 amino acids. The CDR3: CSVTRSGRATDTQYF. The CDR3 DNA reads TGCAGCGTTACGAGAAGCGGGAGGGCGACAGATACGCAGTATTTT.